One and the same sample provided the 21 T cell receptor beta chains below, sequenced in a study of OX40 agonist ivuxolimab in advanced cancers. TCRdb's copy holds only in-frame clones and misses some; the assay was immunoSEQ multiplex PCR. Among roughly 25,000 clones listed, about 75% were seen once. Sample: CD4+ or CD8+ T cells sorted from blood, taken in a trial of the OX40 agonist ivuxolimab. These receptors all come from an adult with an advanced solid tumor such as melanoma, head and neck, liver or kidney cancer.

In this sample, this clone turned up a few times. CDR3 nucleotide sequence: TGTGCCAGCAGCTCCAGACTAGCGCGAAATGAGCAGTTCTTC. It codes for CASSSRLARNEQFF. V gene TRBV11-2 combines with J gene TRBJ2-1; 8 bases fit TRBD2. V lost 4 bases to trimming and J lost 7 bases; unmatched junction nucleotides: 6. Germline loops: CDR1 SGHAT, CDR2 FQNNGV. The length of the CDR3 is 14 residues.

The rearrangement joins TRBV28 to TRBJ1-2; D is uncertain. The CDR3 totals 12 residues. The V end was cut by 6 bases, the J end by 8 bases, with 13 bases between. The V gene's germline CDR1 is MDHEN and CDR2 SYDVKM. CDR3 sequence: CASSPGLVGYTF. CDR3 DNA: TGTGCCAGCAGCCCTGGCCTCGTAGGCTACACCTTC.

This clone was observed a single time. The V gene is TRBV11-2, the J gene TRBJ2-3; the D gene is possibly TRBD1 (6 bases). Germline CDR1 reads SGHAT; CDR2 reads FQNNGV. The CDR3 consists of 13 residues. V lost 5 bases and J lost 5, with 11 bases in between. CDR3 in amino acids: CASSLAGEDTQYF. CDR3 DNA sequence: TGTGCCAGCAGCCTCGCAGGGGAAGATACGCAGTATTTT.

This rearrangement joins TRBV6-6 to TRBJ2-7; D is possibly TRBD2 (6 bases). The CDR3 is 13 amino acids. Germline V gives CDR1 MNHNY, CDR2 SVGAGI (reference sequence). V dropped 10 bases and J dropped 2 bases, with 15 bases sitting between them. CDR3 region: CAIAGGAAYEQYF. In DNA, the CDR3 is TGTGCCATCGCGGGCGGGGCCGCCTACGAGCAGTACTTC.

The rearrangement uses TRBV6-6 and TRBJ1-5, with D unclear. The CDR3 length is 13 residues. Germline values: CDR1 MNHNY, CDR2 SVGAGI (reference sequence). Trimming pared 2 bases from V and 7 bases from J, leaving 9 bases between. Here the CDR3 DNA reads TGTGCCAGCAGTTACGTGCCCCTCCAGCCCCAGCATTTT. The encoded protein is CASSYVPLQPQHF.

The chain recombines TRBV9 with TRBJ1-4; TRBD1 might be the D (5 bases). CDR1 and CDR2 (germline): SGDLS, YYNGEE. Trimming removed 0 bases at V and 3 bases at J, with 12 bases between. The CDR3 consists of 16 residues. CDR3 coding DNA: TGTGCCAGCAGCGTAGGAGGAGGGACGGCTAATGAAAAACTGTTTTTT. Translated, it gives CASSVGGGTANEKLFF.

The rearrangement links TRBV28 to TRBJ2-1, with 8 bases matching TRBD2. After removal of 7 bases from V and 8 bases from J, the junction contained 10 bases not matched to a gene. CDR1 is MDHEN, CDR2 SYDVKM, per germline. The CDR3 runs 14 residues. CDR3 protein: CASTTGGLQDEQFF. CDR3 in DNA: TGTGCCAGCACAACGGGGGGGCTTCAGGATGAGCAGTTCTTC.

The CDR3 sequence: CASSLGLRWGQTQYF. In DNA, the CDR3 is TGTGCCAGCAGCTTAGGCCTAAGGTGGGGGCAGACCCAGTACTTC. The V call is TRBV13, the J call TRBJ2-5; tentatively, D is TRBD1 (6 bases). The CDR3 extends over 15 amino acids. Per germline, CDR1 PRHDT and CDR2 FYEKMQ (reference sequence). Between the trimmed V and J ends, which lost 0 bases and 6 bases, there was a span of 14 bases.

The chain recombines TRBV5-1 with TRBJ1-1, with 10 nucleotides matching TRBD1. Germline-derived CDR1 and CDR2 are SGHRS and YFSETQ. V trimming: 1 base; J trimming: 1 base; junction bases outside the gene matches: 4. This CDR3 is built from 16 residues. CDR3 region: CASSLWTGGSNTEAFF. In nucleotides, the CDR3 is TGCGCCAGCAGCTTGTGGACAGGGGGTTCGAACACTGAAGCTTTCTTT.

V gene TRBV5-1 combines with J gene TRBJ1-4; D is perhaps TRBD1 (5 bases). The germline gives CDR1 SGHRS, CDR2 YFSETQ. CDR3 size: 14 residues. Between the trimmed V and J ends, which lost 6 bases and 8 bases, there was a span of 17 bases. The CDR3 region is CASTQGGKGEKLFF. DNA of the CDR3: TGCGCCAGCACTCAGGGCGGGAAAGGGGAAAAACTGTTTTTT.

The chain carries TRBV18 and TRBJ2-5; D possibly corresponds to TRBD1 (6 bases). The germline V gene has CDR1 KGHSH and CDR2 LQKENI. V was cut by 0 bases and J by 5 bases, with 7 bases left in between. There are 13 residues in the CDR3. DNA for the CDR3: TGTGCCAGCTCACCACCGGGGGCCGAGACCCAGTACTTC. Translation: CASSPPGAETQYF.

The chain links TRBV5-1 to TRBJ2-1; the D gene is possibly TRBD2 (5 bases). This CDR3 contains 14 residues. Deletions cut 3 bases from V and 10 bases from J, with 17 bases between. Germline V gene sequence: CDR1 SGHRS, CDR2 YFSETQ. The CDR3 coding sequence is TGCGCCAGCAGCTCCCCGCCCGGACTGAGGGAGCAGTTCTTC. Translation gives CASSSPPGLREQFF.

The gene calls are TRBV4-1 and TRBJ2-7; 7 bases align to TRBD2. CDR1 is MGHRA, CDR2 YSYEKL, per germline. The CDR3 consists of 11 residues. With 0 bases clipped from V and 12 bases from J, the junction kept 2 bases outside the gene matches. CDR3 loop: CASSQDREVYF. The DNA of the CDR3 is TGCGCCAGCAGCCAAGATCGGGAGGTGTACTTC.

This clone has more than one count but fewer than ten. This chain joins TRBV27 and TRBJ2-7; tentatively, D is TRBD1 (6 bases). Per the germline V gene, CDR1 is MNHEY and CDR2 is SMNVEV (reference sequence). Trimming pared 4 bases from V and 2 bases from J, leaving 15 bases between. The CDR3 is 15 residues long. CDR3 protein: CASSSRDTAAYEQYF. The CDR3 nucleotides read TGTGCCAGCAGTTCCCGGGACACGGCAGCCTACGAGCAGTACTTC.

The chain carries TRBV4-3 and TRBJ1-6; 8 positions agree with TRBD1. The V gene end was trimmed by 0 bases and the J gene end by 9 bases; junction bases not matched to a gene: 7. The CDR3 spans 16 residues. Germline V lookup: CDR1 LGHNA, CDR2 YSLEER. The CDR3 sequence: CASSQESRGHLSPLHF. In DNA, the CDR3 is TGCGCCAGCAGCCAAGAATCCAGGGGGCATCTTTCACCCCTCCACTTT.

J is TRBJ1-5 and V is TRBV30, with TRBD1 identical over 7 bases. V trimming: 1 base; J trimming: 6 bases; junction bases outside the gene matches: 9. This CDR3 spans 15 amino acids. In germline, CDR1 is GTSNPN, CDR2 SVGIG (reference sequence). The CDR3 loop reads CAWSGGGGAGQPQHF. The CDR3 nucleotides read TGTGCCTGGAGTGGTGGAGGGGGCGCGGGTCAGCCCCAGCATTTT.

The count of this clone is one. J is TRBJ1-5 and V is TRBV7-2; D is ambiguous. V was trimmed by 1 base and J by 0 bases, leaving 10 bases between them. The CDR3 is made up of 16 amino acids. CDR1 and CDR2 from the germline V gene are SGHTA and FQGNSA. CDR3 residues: CASSLVAGFSNQPQHF. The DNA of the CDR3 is TGTGCCAGCAGCTTAGTGGCGGGGTTTAGCAATCAGCCCCAGCATTTT.

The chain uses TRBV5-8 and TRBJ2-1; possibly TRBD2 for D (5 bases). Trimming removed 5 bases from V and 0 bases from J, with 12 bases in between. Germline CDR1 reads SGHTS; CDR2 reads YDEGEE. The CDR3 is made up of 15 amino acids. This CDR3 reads CASSPGVHSYNEQFF. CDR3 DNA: TGTGCCAGCAGTCCCGGGGTTCACTCCTACAATGAGCAGTTCTTC.

The CDR3 DNA is TGTGCCAGCAGTGGGGGGACAGGGAAGAATGAGCAGTTCTTC. Encoded protein: CASSGGTGKNEQFF. This chain connects TRBV6-4 to TRBJ2-1, with 9 nucleotides matching TRBD1. The germline CDR1 and CDR2 sequences are MRHNA and SNTAGT. The CDR3 is made up of 14 amino acids. V was pared by 4 bases and J by 7 bases, with 5 bases of the junction left unmatched.

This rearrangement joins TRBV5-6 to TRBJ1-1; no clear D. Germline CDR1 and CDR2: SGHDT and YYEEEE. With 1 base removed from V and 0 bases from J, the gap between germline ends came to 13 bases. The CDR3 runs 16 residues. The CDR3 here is CASSLRGRWVNTEAFF. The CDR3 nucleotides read TGTGCCAGCAGCTTGCGTGGGCGATGGGTGAACACTGAAGCTTTCTTT.

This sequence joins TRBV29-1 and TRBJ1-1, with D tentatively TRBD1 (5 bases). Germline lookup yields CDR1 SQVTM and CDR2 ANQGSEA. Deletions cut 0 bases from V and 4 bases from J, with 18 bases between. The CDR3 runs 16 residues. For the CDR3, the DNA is TGCAGCGTTGAAGAGGTAGGACACATGGTGGGCACTGAAGCTTTCTTT. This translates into CSVEEVGHMVGTEAFF. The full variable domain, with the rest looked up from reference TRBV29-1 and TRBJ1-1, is SAVISQKPSRDICQRGTSLTIQCQVDSQVTMMFWYRQQPGQSLTLIATANQGSEATYESGFVIDKFPISRPNLTFSTLTVSNMSPEDSSIYLCSVEEVGHMVGTEAFFGQGTRLTVV.